This entry lists 27 T cell receptor beta chains sequenced from one sample in a study of response to subunit inactivated influenza vaccine. TCRdb fed the RT-PCR reads into MiXCR, producing one record per CDR3 protein. The repertoire holds around 480,000 distinct CDR3 sequences, with approximately 15% as singletons. The sample here was CD4+ T cells sorted from PBMCs, taken less than 30 months after vaccination. The receptors originated from a man aged 45-69 years who received an inactivated influenza vaccine.

There are a few counts of this clonotype. The chain has TRBV10-3 and TRBJ1-4; a weak D match, TRBD1 (5 bases). V dropped 3 bases and J dropped 0 bases, with 5 bases sitting between them. Germline CDR1 ENHRY, CDR2 SYGVKD. The CDR3 contains 14 residues. The DNA for the CDR3 is TGTGCCATCAGTGAACAGGCAACTAATGAAAAACTGTTTTTT. Translated: CAISEQATNEKLFF.

J is TRBJ2-3 and V is TRBV11-2; 11 bases fit TRBD2. This CDR3 has 17 amino acids. V lost 0 bases to trimming and J lost 1 base; unmatched junction nucleotides: 3. Germline V gene data show CDR1 as SGHAT and CDR2 as FQNNGV. In nucleotides, the CDR3 is TGTGCCAGCAGCTTAGAACTAGCGGGGGCCCGCACAGATACGCAGTATTTT. Translating gives CASSLELAGARTDTQYF.

This clonotype turned up a few times. J is TRBJ2-1 and V is TRBV20-1; 7 bases agree with TRBD2. Trimming removed 3 bases from V and 7 bases from J; junction bases left unmatched: 6. Germline V gene data show CDR1 as DFQATT and CDR2 as SNEGSKA (reference sequence). The CDR3 extends over 13 amino acids. CDR3 amino acids: CSASRDYTNEQFF. The DNA for the CDR3 is TGCAGTGCTAGTCGGGACTACACGAATGAGCAGTTCTTC.

The count of this clonotype is one. This chain links TRBV6-1 with TRBJ2-3, with TRBD1 matching over 11 bases. The J segment lost 2 bases and the V segment lost 8 bases, leaving 9 bases of the junction unmatched. This CDR3 comprises 16 residues. The germline V gene has CDR1 MNHNS and CDR2 SASEGT. The CDR3 protein is CASRPGQGGFTDTQYF. The DNA of the CDR3 is TGTGCCAGCCGACCGGGACAGGGGGGATTCACAGATACGCAGTATTTT.

In this sample, this clonotype turned up a few times. Mismatch with germline at one junction end may stem from a read error. The chain is built from TRBV6-5 and TRBJ2-7, with D perhaps being TRBD1 or TRBD2 (5 bases each). Germline CDR1 is MNHEY and CDR2 is SVGAGI. The CDR3 consists of 12 residues. As DNA, the CDR3 is TGTGCCAGCTATTCCACAACCGGGACGGCCCACTTC. Translated, it gives CASYSTTGTAHF.

At least ten counts were recorded for this clonotype. The chain combines TRBV2 with TRBJ1-1; TRBD1 agrees at 10 bases. V shed 7 bases, J shed 1 base, and the junction held 6 bases outside the gene matches. The CDR3 is 15 amino acids. CDR1 and CDR2 from the germline V gene are SNHLY and FYNNEI. The CDR3 nucleotides read TGTGCCAGCAAGGGGACAGGGGCACCGAACACTGAAGCTTTCTTT. It is translated as CASKGTGAPNTEAFF.

This clonotype has a handful of counts. The genes are TRBV20-1 and TRBJ1-1; no firm D call. There are 13 residues in the CDR3. CDR1 and CDR2 from the germline V gene are DFQATT and SNEGSKA (reference sequence). V was trimmed by 3 bases and J by 3 bases, leaving 11 bases between them. The CDR3 nucleotides are TGCAGTGCTAGTCGCAGGTGGGACACTGAAGCTTTCTTT. The encoded protein is CSASRRWDTEAFF.

This clonotype was observed a few times. The V and J genes are TRBV12-3 or TRBV12-4 and TRBJ1-3; 8 nucleotides line up with TRBD1. V lost 5 bases, J lost 1 base, and 4 bases stayed unmatched. The CDR3 consists of 15 residues. CDR3 nucleotides: TGTGCCAGCAGTGGACAGGGATTTTCTGGAAACACCATATATTTT. This gives the protein CASSGQGFSGNTIYF.

This clonotype appeared many times. V is TRBV29-1 and J is TRBJ2-1; 9 bases fit TRBD1. CDR1 is SQVTM and CDR2 is ANQGSEA in the germline V gene. Losses at the gene ends were 7 bases for V and 2 bases for J; bases not matched to a gene: 9. The CDR3 loop spans 15 amino acids. For the CDR3, the DNA is TGCAGCGCCCAGGTCGGGACAGGGACCTACAATGAGCAGTTCTTC. Protein: CSAQVGTGTYNEQFF.

This clonotype showed up just a few times. The CDR3 nucleotides are TGTGCCAGCAGCCAAGAAAGGACTCGAGAGACCCAGTACTTC. This gives the protein CASSQERTRETQYF. The chain is built from TRBV4-2 and TRBJ2-5; a possible D gene is TRBD2 (5 bases). V was clipped by 0 bases and J by 4 bases, with 9 bases between them. CDR1 and CDR2 (germline): LGHNA, YNFKEQ. The CDR3 has 14 amino acids.

There are a few counts of this clonotype. The rearrangement uses TRBV6-5 and TRBJ2-7, with TRBD2 matching over 9 bases. The CDR3 consists of 16 residues. Germline loops: CDR1 MNHEY, CDR2 SVGAGI. After removal of 0 bases from V and 5 bases from J, the junction contained 8 bases not matched to a gene. The CDR3 nucleotides read TGTGCCAGCAGTTACTCGAAGGGCGGGGGGGCCCACGAGCAGTACTTC. As protein: CASSYSKGGGAHEQYF.

The V and J genes are TRBV29-1 and TRBJ2-7; D call uncertain. This CDR3 region has 13 residues. The germline V and J ends were trimmed by 4 bases and 6 bases, with 16 bases remaining between them. The germline CDR1 and CDR2 sequences are SQVTM and ANQGSEA. In DNA, the CDR3 is TGCAGCGTTGGTGTGATCCTAGATGGCGAGCAGTACTTC. It encodes CSVGVILDGEQYF.

This clonotype has more than one count but fewer than ten. This chain joins TRBV12-3 or TRBV12-4 and TRBJ1-4; 7 nucleotides align to TRBD1. This CDR3 contains 15 residues. V was clipped by 4 bases and J by 3 bases; unmatched bases: 5. The CDR3 DNA sequence: TGTGCCAGCAGTTGGTCCGGGACAGCTAATGAAAAACTGTTTTTT. Residues: CASSWSGTANEKLFF.

This clonotype was seen more than once but under ten times. The rearrangement uses TRBV20-1 and TRBJ2-5; possibly TRBD1 for D (6 bases). Trimming took off 5 bases at V and 2 bases at J, with 18 bases between the two ends. This CDR3 region has 15 residues. Germline CDR1 DFQATT, CDR2 SNEGSKA (reference sequence). The CDR3 nucleotides are TGCAGTGCTCCCTGGGGGCCGGCGATTCAAGAGACCCAGTACTTC. Its translation is CSAPWGPAIQETQYF.

This chain links TRBV29-1 with TRBJ2-3; no clear D. V lost 3 bases and J 1 base, leaving 8 bases between the germline ends. The CDR3 covers 13 residues. The V gene's germline CDR1 is SQVTM and CDR2 ANQGSEA. In nucleotides, the CDR3 is TGCAGCGTTGAGATAGCCCGCACAGATACGCAGTATTTT. Translated: CSVEIARTDTQYF.

On this clonotype: The junction departs from the called germline gene at one end, perhaps through a read error. V and J are TRBV7-7 and TRBJ2-5, with 8 bases identical to TRBD1. The CDR3 contains 15 residues. Germline values: CDR1 SSHAT, CDR2 FNYEAQ (reference sequence). This CDR3 reads CASSSGQGYQETQYF. CDR3 nucleotides: TGTGCTAGCAGTTCCGGACAGGGTTACCAAGAGACCCAGTACTTC.

V gene TRBV5-1 combines with J gene TRBJ1-6; perhaps TRBD1 as D (5 bases). This CDR3 has 14 residues. The V and J ends lost 4 bases and 9 bases respectively, with 14 bases between them. Germline lookup yields CDR1 SGHRS and CDR2 YFSETQ. CDR3 protein: CASSIGHTSSPLHF. CDR3 nucleotides: TGCGCCAGCAGCATCGGACATACGAGTTCACCCCTCCACTTT.

V gene TRBV7-2 combines with J gene TRBJ2-1; D remains unclear. The germline V gene encodes CDR1 SGHTA and CDR2 FQGNSA. V lost 7 bases and J 7 bases, leaving 8 bases between the germline ends. The CDR3 extends over 11 amino acids. CDR3 in amino acids: CASISGNEQFF. In DNA, the CDR3 is TGTGCCAGCATTAGTGGTAATGAGCAGTTCTTC.

The V and J genes are TRBV20-1 and TRBJ1-1; weak D call: TRBD1 (5 bases). Germline V gene lookup returns CDR1 DFQATT and CDR2 SNEGSKA (reference sequence). This CDR3 spans 12 amino acids. Trimming shortened V by 6 bases and J by 4 bases, and 12 bases separated the two germline ends. CDR3 residues: CSALTAGTEAFF. CDR3 sequence (DNA): TGCAGTGCCTTGACAGCAGGCACTGAAGCTTTCTTT.

The chain employs TRBV2 and TRBJ2-5; D possibly corresponds to TRBD2 (6 bases). CDR3 size: 16 residues. Trimming shortened V by 2 bases and J by 5 bases, and 18 bases separated the two germline ends. Germline V gives CDR1 SNHLY, CDR2 FYNNEI. CDR3 DNA: TGTGCCAGCAGTGAACAGTTTGTCGCGGGGTTGGAGACCCAGTACTTC. Its translation is CASSEQFVAGLETQYF.

This clonotype occurred a few times. The genes are TRBV30 and TRBJ2-3; 12 positions match TRBD2. Germline CDR1 is GTSNPN and CDR2 is SVGIG (reference sequence). This CDR3 region has 19 residues. The ends lost 0 bases at V and 4 bases at J; junction bases unmatched: 14. The DNA for the CDR3 is TGTGCCTGGAGTGTTAGGGCCTGGGCTAGCGGGAGGGCCGCAGATACGCAGTATTTT. This sequence encodes CAWSVRAWASGRAADTQYF.

This clonotype was counted between two and nine times. The rearrangement joins TRBV29-1 to TRBJ2-1, with unresolved D. The CDR3 has 14 residues. Germline V CDR1 and CDR2: SQVTM, ANQGSEA. Trimming shortened V by 7 bases and J by 6 bases, and 19 bases separated the two germline ends. CDR3 DNA: TGCAGCGCCTTGACACCGTTCCAAGGCAATGAGCAGTTCTTC. This translates into CSALTPFQGNEQFF.

The rearrangement joins TRBV20-1 to TRBJ2-3; tentatively, D is TRBD1 or TRBD2 (5 bases each). The V gene's germline CDR1 is DFQATT and CDR2 SNEGSKA (reference sequence). Trimming took off 3 bases at V and 5 bases at J, with 15 bases between the two ends. The length of the CDR3 is 14 residues. The CDR3 loop reads CSARGPTLLDTQYF. CDR3 nucleotide sequence: TGCAGTGCTAGGGGACCTACCCTATTAGATACGCAGTATTTT.

The chain links TRBV9 to TRBJ2-6, with 9 positions matching TRBD1. The germline V gene encodes CDR1 SGDLS and CDR2 YYNGEE. The junction had 7 bases not matched to a gene; V was cut back by 4 bases and J by 2 bases. This CDR3 is 17 amino acids long. CDR3 protein: CASSPRGQGTGANVLTF. The CDR3 DNA reads as TGTGCCAGCAGCCCTCGGGGACAGGGAACTGGGGCCAACGTCCTGACTTTC.

The chain links TRBV7-2 to TRBJ2-1; TRBD2 agrees at 7 bases. The V segment lost 1 base and the J segment 5 bases; nucleotides outside the gene matches: 8. The CDR3 sequence is 16 residues long. Germline assignment: CDR1 SGHTA and CDR2 FQGNSA. CDR3 region: CASSLGPAGVDNEQFF. Written as DNA, the CDR3 is TGTGCCAGCAGCTTAGGACCGGCGGGGGTAGACAATGAGCAGTTCTTC. Based on the CDR3 plus reference TRBV7-2 and TRBJ2-1, the full variable domain is GAGVSQSPSNKVTEKGKDVELRCDPISGHTALYWYRQSLGQGLEFLIYFQGNSAPDKSGLPSDRFSAERTGGSVSTLTIQRTQQEDSAVYLCASSLGPAGVDNEQFFGPGTRLTVL.

This clonotype has just a few counts. This chain uses TRBV6-1 with TRBJ2-4; possibly TRBD2 for D (6 bases). Trimming left V 3 bases short and J 7 bases short, with 10 bases between. The CDR3 consists of 13 residues. Germline V gene lookup returns CDR1 MNHNS and CDR2 SASEGT. CDR3 sequence reads: CASSEGGMNIQYF. The CDR3, as DNA: TGTGCCAGCAGTGAGGGGGGTATGAACATTCAGTACTTC.

A few counts support this clonotype. The V call is TRBV7-7, the J call TRBJ2-3; D is uncertain. V lost 1 base and J 4 bases, leaving 6 bases between the germline ends. The CDR3 spans 13 residues. Germline CDR1 reads SSHAT; CDR2 reads FNYEAQ (reference sequence). The CDR3 bases are TGTGCCAGCAGCTTAGGGATGTCAGATACGCAGTATTTT. Translating it yields CASSLGMSDTQYF.